This T cell receptor beta chain was found in a study of blood T cells in healthy people across ages. Roughly 10 milliliters of peripheral blood were drawn from each donor. To note about this clonotype: The target antigen is unknown.

A J-beta primer mix and a sample-barcoded 5' primer were used in a second PCR of roughly 6 to 12 cycles. Each CDR3 protein gets one entry after TCRdb re-called the 5' RACE reads with MiXCR. The sample records around 1,800,000 distinct CDR3 sequences, around 42% being singletons. General observations from the study: Diversity figures based on one million T cells were deemed too low.

Trimming left V 0 bases short and J 7 bases short, with 10 bases between. Germline V gene data show CDR1 as SGHVS and CDR2 as FQNEAQ. The length of the CDR3 is 14 residues. The chain links TRBV7-8 to TRBJ2-4; D ambiguous. The sequence was obtained from a human donor in good health. Material for sequencing was blood. Here the CDR3 reads CASSLALFRNIQYF. CDR3 DNA: TGTGCCAGCAGCTTAGCCCTTTTCCGTAACATTCAGTACTTC.